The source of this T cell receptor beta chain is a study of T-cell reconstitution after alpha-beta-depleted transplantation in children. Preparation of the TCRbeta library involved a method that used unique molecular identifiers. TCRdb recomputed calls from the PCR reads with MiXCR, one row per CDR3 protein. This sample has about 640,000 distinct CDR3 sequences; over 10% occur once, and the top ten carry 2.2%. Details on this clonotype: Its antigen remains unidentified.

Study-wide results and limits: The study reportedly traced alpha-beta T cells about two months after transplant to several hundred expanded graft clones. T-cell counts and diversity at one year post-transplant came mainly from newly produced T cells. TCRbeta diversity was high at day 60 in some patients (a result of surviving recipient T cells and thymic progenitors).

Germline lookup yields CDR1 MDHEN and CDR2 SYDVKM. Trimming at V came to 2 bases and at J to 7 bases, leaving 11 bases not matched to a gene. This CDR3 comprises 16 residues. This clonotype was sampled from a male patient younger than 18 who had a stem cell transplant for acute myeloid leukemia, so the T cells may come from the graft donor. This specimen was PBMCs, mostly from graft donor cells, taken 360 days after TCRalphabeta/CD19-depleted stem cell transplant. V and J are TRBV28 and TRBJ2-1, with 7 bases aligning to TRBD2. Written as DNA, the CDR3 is TGTGCCAGCAGTTTAATAGTGTGGGAGGGCCTTAATGAGCAGTTCTTC. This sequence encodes CASSLIVWEGLNEQFF. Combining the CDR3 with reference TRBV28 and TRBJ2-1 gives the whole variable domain DVKVTQSSRYLVKRTGEKVFLECVQDMDHENMFWYRQDPGLGLRLIYFSYDVKMKEKGDIPEGYSVSREKKERFSLILESASTNQTSMYLCASSLIVWEGLNEQFFGPGTRLTVL.